Listed below are T cell receptor beta chains from one sample, sequenced in a study of T cells expressing NK-cell markers. TCRdb re-called the 5' RACE reads and shows each CDR3 protein once, DNA omitted. Found here are about 460,000 distinct CDR3 sequences; the top ten clones hold approximately 1.4%. The sequenced material came from blood T cells: a sorted CD56 or NKG2C T cell subset, CD4+ or CD8+ T cells, or bulk PBMC T cells (not recorded which). All receptors derive from a woman in her fifties or sixties in good health. CDR3s include the opening cysteine and the closing phenylalanine or tryptophan.

v_gene,len,j_gene,CDR3aa
TRBV28,15,TRBJ2-1,CASSLSLSRNNEQFF
TRBV5-1,14,TRBJ2-7,CASSLLAGVYEQYF
TRBV10-3,13,TRBJ2-1,CAMRGLGHYEQFF
TRBV19,15,TRBJ1-2,CASTSTPIPNYGYTF
TRBV28,14,TRBJ1-1,CASSSSIDVSEAFF
TRBV12-5,14,TRBJ2-1,CASANGLATNEQFF
TRBV20-1,13,TRBJ1-5,CSAPRGVNQPQHF
TRBV9,17,TRBJ2-5,CASSRAGGKLLGETQYF
TRBV6-2/TRBV6-3,17,TRBJ1-5,CASSYSRARGLVQPQHF
TRBV19,14,TRBJ1-2,CASSIREGSYGYTF
TRBV29-1,14,TRBJ1-1,CSVAGGGGWGEAFF
TRBV6-1,15,TRBJ1-2,CASNGQGAPSGGYTF
TRBV15,17,TRBJ1-4,CATSREGTPRADEKLFF
TRBV20-1,18,TRBJ2-3,CSASYYGGRGSSTDTQYF
TRBV29-1,16,TRBJ2-1,CSVALRPSRSYNEQFF
TRBV20-1,14,TRBJ2-5,CSANWDSRAETQYF
TRBV20-1,14,TRBJ2-1,CSARTGTSGNLQFF
TRBV4-1,14,TRBJ2-2,CASSFSRVTGELFF
TRBV20-1,12,TRBJ1-2,CSALTGGSGYTF
TRBV18,16,TRBJ1-1,CASSPRELAMNTEAFF
TRBV25-1,14,TRBJ1-1,CASSDNVLNTEAFF
TRBV24-1,15,TRBJ2-5,CATSDSRGGAETQYF
TRBV4-1,19,TRBJ1-5,CASSPSKGASTDSNQPQHF
TRBV11-2,14,TRBJ2-5,CASSPIAGQETQYF
TRBV7-9,16,TRBJ1-6,CASSQGQTGLNSPLHF
TRBV27,15,TRBJ2-7,CASSPLDRGNYEQYF
TRBV20-1,15,TRBJ2-1,CSARAREGPRNEQFF
TRBV6-5,16,TRBJ2-1,CASSYSRGLAGGVQFF
TRBV10-2,15,TRBJ2-3,CASSEAGEGTDTQYF
TRBV11-2,13,TRBJ2-1,CATCNDWTNEQFF
TRBV24-1,14,TRBJ1-5,CATSAGRGNQPQHF
TRBV29-1,11,TRBJ1-3,CSVAKENTIYF
TRBV7-8,17,TRBJ2-2,CASSFRTPGARTGELFF
TRBV4-2,15,TRBJ2-7,CASSQRGAASYEQYF
TRBV25-1,14,TRBJ2-1,CASSEAGAPNEQFF
TRBV7-3,14,TRBJ1-2,CASSPGPGDYGYTF
TRBV29-1,11,TRBJ2-1,CSVSHAHEQFF
TRBV5-8,15,TRBJ2-7,CASSTDRGISYEQYF
TRBV3-1,14,TRBJ1-4,CASSQAGRNEKLFF
TRBV5-6,15,TRBJ1-1,CASSSRDRRNTEAFF
TRBV5-1,15,TRBJ2-1,CASSISGSAYNEQFF
TRBV5-6,14,TRBJ2-1,CASSLVREYNEQFF
TRBV29-1,13,TRBJ1-1,CSVARRGVGEAFF
TRBV7-9,15,TRBJ2-7,CASSEPGGSAYEQYF
TRBV5-1,15,TRBJ2-7,CASSSDRSRPYEQYF
TRBV12-3/TRBV12-4,15,TRBJ2-4,CASSLTGRAKNIQYF
TRBV6-4,15,TRBJ2-7,CASSVQDRGPYEQYF
TRBV24-1,14,TRBJ2-3,CATSEPPSTDTQYF
TRBV28,14,TRBJ2-2,CASRVQGNTGELFF
TRBV4-1,17,TRBJ1-5,CASSHGGQGWRNQPQHF
TRBV12-3/TRBV12-4,15,TRBJ2-3,CASRDTGTPTDTQYF
TRBV30,13,TRBJ2-7,CALKQQGLYEQYF
TRBV10-3,14,TRBJ2-2,CAISDRGATGELFF
TRBV11-2,11,TRBJ1-1,CASSSRGAAFF
TRBV7-2,20,TRBJ2-1,CASSSQTVREYRMGYNEQFF